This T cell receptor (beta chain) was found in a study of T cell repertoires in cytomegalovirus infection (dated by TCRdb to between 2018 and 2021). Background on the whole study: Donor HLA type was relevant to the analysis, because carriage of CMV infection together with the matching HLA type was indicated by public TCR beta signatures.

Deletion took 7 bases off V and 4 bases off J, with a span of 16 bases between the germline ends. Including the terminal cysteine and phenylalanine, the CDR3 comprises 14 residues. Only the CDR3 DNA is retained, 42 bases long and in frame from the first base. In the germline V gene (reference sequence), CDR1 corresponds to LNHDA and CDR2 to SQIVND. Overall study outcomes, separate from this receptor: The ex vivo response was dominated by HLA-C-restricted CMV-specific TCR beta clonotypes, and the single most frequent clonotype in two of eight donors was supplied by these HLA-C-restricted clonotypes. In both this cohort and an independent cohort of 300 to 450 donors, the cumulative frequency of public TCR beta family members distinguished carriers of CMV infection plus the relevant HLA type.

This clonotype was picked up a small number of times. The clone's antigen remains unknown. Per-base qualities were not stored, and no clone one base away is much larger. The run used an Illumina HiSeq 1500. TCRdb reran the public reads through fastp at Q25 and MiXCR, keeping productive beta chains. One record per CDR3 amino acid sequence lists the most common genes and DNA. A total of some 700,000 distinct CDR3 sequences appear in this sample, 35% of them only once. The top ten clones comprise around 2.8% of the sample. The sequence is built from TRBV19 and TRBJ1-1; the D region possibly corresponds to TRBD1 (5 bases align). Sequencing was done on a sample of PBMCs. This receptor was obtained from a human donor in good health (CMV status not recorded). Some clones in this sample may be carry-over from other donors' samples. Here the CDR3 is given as CASKGRERVTEAFF. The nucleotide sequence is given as TGTGCCAGTAAGGGCAGGGAGAGGGTCACTGAAGCTTTCTTT.